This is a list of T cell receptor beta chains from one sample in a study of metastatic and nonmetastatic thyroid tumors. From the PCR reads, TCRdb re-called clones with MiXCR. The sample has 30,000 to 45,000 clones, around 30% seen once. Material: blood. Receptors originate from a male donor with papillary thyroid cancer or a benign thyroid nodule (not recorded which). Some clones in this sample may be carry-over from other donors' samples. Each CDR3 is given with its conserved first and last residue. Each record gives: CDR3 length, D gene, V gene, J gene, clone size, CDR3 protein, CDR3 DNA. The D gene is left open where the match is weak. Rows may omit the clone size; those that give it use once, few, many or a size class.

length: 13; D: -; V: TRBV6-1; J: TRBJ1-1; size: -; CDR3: CASSRDGYTEAFF; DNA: TGTGCCAGCAGTCGGGACGGTTACACTGAAGCTTTCTTT
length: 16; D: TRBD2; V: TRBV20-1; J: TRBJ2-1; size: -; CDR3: CSARAPSGMCYNEQFF; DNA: TGCAGTGCTAGAGCCCCGAGCGGGATGTGTTACAATGAGCAGTTCTTC
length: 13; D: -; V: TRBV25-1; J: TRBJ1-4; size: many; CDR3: CARPPGINEKLFF; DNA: TGTGCCAGACCTCCAGGGATTAATGAAAAACTGTTTTTT
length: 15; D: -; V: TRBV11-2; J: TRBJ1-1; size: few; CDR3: CASSGEVGLNTEAFF; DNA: TGTGCCAGCAGCGGGGAGGTGGGGTTGAACACTGAAGCTTTCTTT
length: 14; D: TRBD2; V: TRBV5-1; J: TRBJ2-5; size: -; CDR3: CASRDLAGVETQYF; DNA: TGCGCCAGCAGAGATTTAGCGGGAGTGGAGACCCAGTACTTC
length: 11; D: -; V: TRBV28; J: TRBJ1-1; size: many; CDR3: CASTTDTEAFF; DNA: TGTGCCAGCACTACCGACACTGAAGCTTTCTTT
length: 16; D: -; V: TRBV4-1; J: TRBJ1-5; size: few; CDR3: CASSQEGGIGNQPQHF; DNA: TGCGCCAGCAGCCAGGAGGGGGGCATAGGCAATCAGCCCCAGCATTTT
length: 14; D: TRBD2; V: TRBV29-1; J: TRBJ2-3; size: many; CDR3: CSVGLAGTPDTQYF; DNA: TGCAGCGTTGGACTAGCGGGCACCCCAGATACGCAGTATTTT
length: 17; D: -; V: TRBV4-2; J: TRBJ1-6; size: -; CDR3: CASSQGPAFSYNSPLHF; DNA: TGTGCCAGCAGCCAGGGTCCCGCTTTTTCCTATAATTCACCCCTCCACTTT
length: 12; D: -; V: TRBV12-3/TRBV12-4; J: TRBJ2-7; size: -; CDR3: CASSSLDYEQYF; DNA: TGTGCCAGCAGTAGCCTCGACTACGAGCAGTACTTC
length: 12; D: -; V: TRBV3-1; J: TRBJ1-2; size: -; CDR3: CASSQFDASYTF; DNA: TGTGCCAGCAGCCAGTTTGACGCTAGCTACACCTTC
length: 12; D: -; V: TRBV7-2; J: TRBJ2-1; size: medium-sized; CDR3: CASSTGGLEQFF; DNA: TGTGCCAGCAGCACCGGCGGTCTAGAGCAGTTCTTC
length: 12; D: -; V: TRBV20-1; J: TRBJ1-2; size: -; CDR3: CSAAGTLYGYTF; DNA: TGCAGTGCCGCCGGGACACTCTATGGCTACACCTTC
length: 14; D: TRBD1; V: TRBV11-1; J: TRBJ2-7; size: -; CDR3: CASSPGQVSYEQYF; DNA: TGTGCCAGCAGCCCCGGACAGGTTTCCTACGAGCAGTACTTC